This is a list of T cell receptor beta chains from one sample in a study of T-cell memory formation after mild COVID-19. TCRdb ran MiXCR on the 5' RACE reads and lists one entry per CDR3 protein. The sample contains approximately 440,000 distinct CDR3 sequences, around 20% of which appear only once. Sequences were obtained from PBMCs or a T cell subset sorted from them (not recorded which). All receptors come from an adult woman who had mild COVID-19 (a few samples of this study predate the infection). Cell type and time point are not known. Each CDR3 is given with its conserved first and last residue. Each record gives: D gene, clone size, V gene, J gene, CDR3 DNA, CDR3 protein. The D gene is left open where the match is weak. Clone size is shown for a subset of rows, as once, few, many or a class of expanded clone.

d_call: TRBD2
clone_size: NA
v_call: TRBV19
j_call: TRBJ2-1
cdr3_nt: TGTGCCACTGACCTCGGACTAGCGGGGCGGAATGAGCAGTTCTTC
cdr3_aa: CATDLGLAGRNEQFF

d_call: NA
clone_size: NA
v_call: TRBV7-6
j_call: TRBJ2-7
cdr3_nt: TGTGCCAGCAGCTTATACCGGGGGGCGGGAGTCTACGAGCAGTACTTC
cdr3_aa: CASSLYRGAGVYEQYF

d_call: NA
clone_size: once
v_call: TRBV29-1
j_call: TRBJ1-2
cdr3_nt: TGCAGCGCACCACAGCAACCCTATGGCTACACCTTC
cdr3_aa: CSAPQQPYGYTF

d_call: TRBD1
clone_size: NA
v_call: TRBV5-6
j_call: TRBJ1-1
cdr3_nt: TGTGCCAGCAGCTCGACCGGGACAGGGGGACTAACCGGGACTGAAGCTTTCTTT
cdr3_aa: CASSSTGTGGLTGTEAFF

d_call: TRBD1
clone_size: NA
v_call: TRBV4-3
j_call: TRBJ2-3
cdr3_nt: TGCGCCAGCAGCCCCGGGACAGGGCTGAGAGATACGCAGTATTTT
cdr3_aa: CASSPGTGLRDTQYF

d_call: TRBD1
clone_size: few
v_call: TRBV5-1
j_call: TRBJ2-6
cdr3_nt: TGCGCCAGCAGCCCCGGGACAGGGGCCCTGGCCAACGTCCTGACTTTC
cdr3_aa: CASSPGTGALANVLTF

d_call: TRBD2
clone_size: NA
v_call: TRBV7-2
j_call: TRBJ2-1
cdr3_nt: TGTGCCAGCAGCTTTCTAGCGGGAAATGAGCAGTTCTTC
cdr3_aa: CASSFLAGNEQFF

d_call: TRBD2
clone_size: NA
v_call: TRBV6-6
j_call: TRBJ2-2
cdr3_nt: TGTGCCAGCAGTTACGACGGGACTAGCGGGGGGGGATATCGGGAGCTGTTTTTT
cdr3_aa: CASSYDGTSGGGYRELFF

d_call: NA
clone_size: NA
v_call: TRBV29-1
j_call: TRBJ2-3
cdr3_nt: TGCAGCGTGAAGGGGAAACTAAATAAAAGAAAAACCACAGATACGCAGTATTTT
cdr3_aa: CSVKGKLNKRKTTDTQYF

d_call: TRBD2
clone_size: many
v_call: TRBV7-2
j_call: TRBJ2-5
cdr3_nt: TGTGCCAGCAGCTTAGGGTTTGGCGGGAGCGTGACCCAGTACTTC
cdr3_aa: CASSLGFGGSVTQYF

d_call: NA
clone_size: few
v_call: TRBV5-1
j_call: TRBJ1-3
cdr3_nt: TGCGCCAGCAGCTACGCCGGTCCGGATGACACCATATATTTT
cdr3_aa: CASSYAGPDDTIYF

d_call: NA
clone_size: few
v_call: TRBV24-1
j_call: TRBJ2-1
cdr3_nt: TGTGCCACCAGTGGCCCCCCTAGCAGTAGGAATGAGCAGTTCTTC
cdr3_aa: CATSGPPSSRNEQFF

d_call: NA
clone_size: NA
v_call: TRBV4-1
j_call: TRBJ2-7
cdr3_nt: TGCGCCAGCAGCCGCATACAGGACTACGAGCAGTACTTC
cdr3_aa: CASSRIQDYEQYF

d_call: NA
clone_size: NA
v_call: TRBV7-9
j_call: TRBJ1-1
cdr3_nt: TGTGCCAGCAGTACACGGGACATGCTGCTGAACACTGAAGCTTTCTTT
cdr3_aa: CASSTRDMLLNTEAFF

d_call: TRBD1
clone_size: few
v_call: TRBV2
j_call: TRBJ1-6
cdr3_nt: TGTGCCAGCAGTTTGACAGGGATTCAGATGAATTCACCCCTCCACTTT
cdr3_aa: CASSLTGIQMNSPLHF

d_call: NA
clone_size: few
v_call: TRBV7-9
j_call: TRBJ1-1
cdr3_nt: TGTGCCAGCAGCCCAAAGGGTGGGTCGGCCACTGAAGCTTTCTTT
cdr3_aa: CASSPKGGSATEAFF

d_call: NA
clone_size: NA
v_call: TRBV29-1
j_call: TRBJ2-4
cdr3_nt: TGCAGCGTATCTTCGGGGCCGAGGGACATTCAGTACTTC
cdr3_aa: CSVSSGPRDIQYF